This TCR beta chain was found in a study of cytomegalovirus exposure and HLA in healthy donors. Study-level background: HLA-typed donors were the source of 80 million to 90 million unique TCRs, which an early data release held.

The J segment lost 5 bases and the V segment lost 8 bases, leaving 6 bases of the junction unmatched. Germline assignment: CDR1 LNHDA and CDR2 SQIVND (reference sequence). The CDR3 length is 14 residues. This clone was counted a few times. The target antigen is unknown. Primers included in the PCR were 60 Vbeta and 13 Jbeta primers. Measured with immunoSEQ multiplex PCR; TCRdb has only the in-frame clones, and not every one. This sample yields some 200,000 clones, of which approximately 79% are seen a single time; 1.7% belongs to the top ten. General study points: The classifier was said to identify cytomegalovirus status with high specificity and sensitivity.

The sequence came from a middle-aged man in good health and CMV-seronegative. V usage is TRBV19 and J usage is TRBJ2-3, with TRBD2 identical over 11 bases. The sample taken for sequencing was PBMCs. CDR3 DNA sequence: TGTGCCAGTGTTAGCGGGAGGGGAAGAGATACGCAGTATTTT. It yields the protein CASVSGRGRDTQYF.